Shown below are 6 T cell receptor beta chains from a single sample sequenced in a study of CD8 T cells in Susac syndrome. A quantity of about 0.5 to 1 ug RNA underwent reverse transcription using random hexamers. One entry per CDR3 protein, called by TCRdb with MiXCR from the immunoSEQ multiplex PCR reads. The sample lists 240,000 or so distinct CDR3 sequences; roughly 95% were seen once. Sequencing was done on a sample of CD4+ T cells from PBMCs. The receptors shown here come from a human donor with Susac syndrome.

The CDR3 region has the DNA TGTGCCAGCAGCTTAATGGGGGGACATACGCAGTATTTT. Protein sequence: CASSLMGGHTQYF. This sequence joins TRBV7-3 and TRBJ2-3; D is possibly TRBD2 (6 bases). This CDR3 has 13 residues. In germline, CDR1 is SGHTA, CDR2 FQGTGA. V was shortened by 1 base and J by 7 bases, with 9 bases between the two germline ends.

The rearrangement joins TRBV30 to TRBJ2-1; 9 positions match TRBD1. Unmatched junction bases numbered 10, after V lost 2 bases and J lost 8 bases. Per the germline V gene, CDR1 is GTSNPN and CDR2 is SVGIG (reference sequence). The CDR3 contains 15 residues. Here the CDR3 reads CAWSRGQGQSDEQFF. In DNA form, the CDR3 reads TGTGCCTGGAGTAGGGGACAGGGACAATCCGATGAGCAGTTCTTC.

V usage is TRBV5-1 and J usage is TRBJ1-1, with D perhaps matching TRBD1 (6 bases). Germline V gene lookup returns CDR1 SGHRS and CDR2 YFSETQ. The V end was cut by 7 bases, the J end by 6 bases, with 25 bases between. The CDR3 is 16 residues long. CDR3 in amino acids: CASFKTGTGVKSEAFF. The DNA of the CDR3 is TGCGCCAGCTTCAAGACAGGCACCGGGGTTAAGTCTGAAGCTTTCTTT. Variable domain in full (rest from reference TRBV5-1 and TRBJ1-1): KAGVTQTPRYLIKTRGQQVTLSCSPISGHRSVSWYQQTPGQGLQFLFEYFSETQRNKGNFPGRFSGRQFSNSRSEMNVSTLELGDSALYLCASFKTGTGVKSEAFFGQGTRLTVV.

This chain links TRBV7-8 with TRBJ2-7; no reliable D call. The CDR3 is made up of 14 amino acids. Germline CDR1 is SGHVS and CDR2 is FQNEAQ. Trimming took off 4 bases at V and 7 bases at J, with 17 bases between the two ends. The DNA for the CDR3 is TGTGCCAGCAGCTCTTCCATTAGACACTCAGAGCAGTACTTC. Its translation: CASSSSIRHSEQYF.

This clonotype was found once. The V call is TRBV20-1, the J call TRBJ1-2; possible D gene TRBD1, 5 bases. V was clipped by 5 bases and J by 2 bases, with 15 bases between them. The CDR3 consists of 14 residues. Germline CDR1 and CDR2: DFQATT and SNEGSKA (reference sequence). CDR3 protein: CSAGAGGGNYGYTF. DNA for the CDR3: TGCAGTGCTGGGGCCGGCGGGGGGAACTATGGCTACACCTTC.

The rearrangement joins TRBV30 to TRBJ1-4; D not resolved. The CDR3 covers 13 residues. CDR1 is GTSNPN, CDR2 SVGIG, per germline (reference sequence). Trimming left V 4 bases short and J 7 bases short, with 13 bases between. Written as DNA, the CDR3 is TGTGCCTGGACTCCCCCGGGTTCTGAAAAACTGTTTTTT. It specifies CAWTPPGSEKLFF.